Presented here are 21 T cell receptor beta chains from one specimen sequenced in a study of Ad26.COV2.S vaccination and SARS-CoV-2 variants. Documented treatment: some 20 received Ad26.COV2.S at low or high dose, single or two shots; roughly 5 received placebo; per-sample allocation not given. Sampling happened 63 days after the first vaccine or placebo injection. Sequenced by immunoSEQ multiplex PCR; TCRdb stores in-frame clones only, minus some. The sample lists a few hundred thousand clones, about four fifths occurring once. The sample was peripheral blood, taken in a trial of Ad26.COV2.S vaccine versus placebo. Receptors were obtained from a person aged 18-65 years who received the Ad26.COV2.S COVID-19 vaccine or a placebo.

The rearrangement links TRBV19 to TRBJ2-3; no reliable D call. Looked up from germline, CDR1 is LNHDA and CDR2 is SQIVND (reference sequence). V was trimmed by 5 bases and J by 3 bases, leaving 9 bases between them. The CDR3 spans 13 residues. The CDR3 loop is CASSLRQTDTQYF. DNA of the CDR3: TGTGCCAGTAGTCTCCGGCAGACAGATACGCAGTATTTT.

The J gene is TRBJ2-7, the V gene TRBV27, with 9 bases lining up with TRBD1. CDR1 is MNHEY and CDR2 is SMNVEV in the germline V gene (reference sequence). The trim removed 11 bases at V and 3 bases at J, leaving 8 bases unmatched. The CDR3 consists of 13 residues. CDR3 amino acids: CAARGQGRYEQYF. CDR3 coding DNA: TGTGCCGCCCGCGGACAGGGGCGCTACGAGCAGTACTTC.

The DNA for the CDR3 is TGCGCCAGCAGAGGGGTAGCGGGAGGGCCCGGCACCGGGGAGCTGTTTTTT. Translation: CASRGVAGGPGTGELFF. The J gene is TRBJ2-2, the V gene TRBV5-1, with TRBD2 matching over 11 bases. From germline, CDR1 is SGHRS and CDR2 YFSETQ. This CDR3 comprises 17 residues. V was clipped by 5 bases and J by 4 bases; unmatched bases: 10.

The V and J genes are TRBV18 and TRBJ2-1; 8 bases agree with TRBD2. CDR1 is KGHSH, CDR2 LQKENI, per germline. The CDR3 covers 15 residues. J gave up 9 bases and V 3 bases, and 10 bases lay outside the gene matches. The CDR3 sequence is CASSPPGGDGSEQFF. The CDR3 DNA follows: TGTGCCAGCTCACCTCCGGGAGGGGATGGAAGTGAGCAGTTCTTC.

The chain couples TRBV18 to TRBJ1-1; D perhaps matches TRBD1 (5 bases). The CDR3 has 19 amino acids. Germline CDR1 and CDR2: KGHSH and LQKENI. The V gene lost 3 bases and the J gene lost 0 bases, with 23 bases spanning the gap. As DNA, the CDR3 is TGTGCCAGCTCACCGGCGGGGGAAGCCCACTTTCCTATGAACACTGAAGCTTTCTTT. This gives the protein CASSPAGEAHFPMNTEAFF.

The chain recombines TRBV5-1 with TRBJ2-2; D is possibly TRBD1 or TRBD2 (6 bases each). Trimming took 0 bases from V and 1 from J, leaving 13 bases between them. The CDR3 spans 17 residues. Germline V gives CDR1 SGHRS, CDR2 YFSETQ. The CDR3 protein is CASSLAWGAQNTGELFF. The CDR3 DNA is TGCGCCAGCAGCTTGGCGTGGGGGGCCCAGAACACCGGGGAGCTGTTTTTT.

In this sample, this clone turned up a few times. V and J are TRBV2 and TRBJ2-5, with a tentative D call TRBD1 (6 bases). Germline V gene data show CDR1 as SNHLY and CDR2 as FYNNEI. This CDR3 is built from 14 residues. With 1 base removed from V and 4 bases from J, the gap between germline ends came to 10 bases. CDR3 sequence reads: CASSEDWGRETQYF. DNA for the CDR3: TGTGCCAGCAGTGAAGATTGGGGGCGAGAGACCCAGTACTTC.

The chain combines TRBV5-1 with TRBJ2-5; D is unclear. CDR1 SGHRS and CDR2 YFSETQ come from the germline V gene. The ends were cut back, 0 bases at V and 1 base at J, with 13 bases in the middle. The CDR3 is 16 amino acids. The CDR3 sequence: CASSLGANNPQETQYF. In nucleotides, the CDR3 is TGCGCCAGCAGCTTGGGGGCGAACAACCCCCAAGAGACCCAGTACTTC.

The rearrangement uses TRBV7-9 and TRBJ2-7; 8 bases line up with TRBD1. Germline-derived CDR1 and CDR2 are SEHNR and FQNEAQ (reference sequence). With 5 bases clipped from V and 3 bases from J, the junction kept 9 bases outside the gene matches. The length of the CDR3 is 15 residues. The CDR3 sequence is CASSPPGQGYYEQYF. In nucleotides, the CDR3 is TGTGCCAGCAGCCCCCCAGGACAGGGTTACTACGAGCAGTACTTC.

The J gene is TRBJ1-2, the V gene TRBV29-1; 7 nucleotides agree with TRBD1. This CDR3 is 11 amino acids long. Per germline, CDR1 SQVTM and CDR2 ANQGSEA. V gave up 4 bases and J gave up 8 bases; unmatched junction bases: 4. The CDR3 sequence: CSVVTGTGYTF. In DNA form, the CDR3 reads TGCAGCGTTGTGACAGGGACCGGCTACACCTTC.

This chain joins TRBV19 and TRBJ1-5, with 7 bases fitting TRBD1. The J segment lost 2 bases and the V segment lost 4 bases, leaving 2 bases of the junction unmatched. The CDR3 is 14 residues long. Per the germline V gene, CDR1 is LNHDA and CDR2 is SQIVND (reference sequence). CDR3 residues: CASSTDRGNQPQHF. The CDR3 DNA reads TGTGCCAGTAGTACCGACAGGGGCAATCAGCCCCAGCATTTT.

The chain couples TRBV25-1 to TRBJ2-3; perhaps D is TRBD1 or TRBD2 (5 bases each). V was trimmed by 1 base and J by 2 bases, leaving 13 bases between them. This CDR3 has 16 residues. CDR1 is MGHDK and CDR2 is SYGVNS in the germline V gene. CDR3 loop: CASSELGTTNTDTQYF. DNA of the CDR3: TGTGCCAGCAGTGAATTAGGGACGACTAACACAGATACGCAGTATTTT.

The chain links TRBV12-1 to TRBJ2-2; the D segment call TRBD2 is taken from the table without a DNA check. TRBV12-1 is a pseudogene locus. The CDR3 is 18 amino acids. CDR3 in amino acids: CASSPNDDGVQNTGELFF. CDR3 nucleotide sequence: TGTGCCAGCAGCCCCAATGATGACGGAGTTCAGAACACCGGGGAGCTGTTTTTT.

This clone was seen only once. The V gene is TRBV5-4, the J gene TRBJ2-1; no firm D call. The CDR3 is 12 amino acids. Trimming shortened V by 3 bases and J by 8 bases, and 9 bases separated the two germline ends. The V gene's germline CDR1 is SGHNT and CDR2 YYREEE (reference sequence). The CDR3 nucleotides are TGTGCCAGCAGCTCGGTGTCGGATGAGCAGTTCTTC. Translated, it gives CASSSVSDEQFF. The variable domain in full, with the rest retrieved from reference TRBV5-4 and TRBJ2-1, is ETGVTQSPTHLIKTRGQQVTLRCSSQSGHNTVSWYQQALGQGPQFIFQYYREEENGRGNFPPRFSGLQFPNYSSELNVNALELDDSALYLCASSSVSDEQFFGPGTRLTVL.

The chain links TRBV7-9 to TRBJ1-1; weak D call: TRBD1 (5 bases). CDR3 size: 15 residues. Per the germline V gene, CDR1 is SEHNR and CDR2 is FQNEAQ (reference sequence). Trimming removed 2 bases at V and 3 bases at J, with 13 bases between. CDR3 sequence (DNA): TGTGCCAGCAGCTTATGGCAGGGAAGGGACACTGAAGCTTTCTTT. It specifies CASSLWQGRDTEAFF.

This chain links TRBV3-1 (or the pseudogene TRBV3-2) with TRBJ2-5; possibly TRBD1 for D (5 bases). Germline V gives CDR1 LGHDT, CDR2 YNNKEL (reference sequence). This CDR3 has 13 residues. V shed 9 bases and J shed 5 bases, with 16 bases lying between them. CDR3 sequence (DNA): TGTGCCAGTCACGGACAAGTATGGGAGACCCAGTACTTC. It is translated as CASHGQVWETQYF.

The CDR3 reads CASSLAGGSQETQYF. The CDR3 DNA sequence: TGTGCCAGCAGCTTAGCCGGCGGGAGCCAAGAGACCCAGTACTTC. The V call is TRBV7-9, the J call TRBJ2-5; 7 positions agree with TRBD2. The CDR3 length is 15 residues. Trimming took 0 bases from V and 1 from J; bases not matched to a gene: 2. The germline V gene encodes CDR1 SEHNR and CDR2 FQNEAQ (reference sequence).

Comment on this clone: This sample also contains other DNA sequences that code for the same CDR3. In nucleotides, the CDR3 is TGTGCCAGCAGCCGGGACCTTATATACAATGAGCAGTTCTTC. Translation: CASSRDLIYNEQFF. This chain uses TRBV7-9 with TRBJ2-1; D possibly matches TRBD1 or TRBD2 (5 bases each). Germline lookup yields CDR1 SEHNR and CDR2 FQNEAQ (reference sequence). The CDR3 has 14 amino acids. V was shortened by 5 bases and J by 4 bases, with 12 bases between the two germline ends.

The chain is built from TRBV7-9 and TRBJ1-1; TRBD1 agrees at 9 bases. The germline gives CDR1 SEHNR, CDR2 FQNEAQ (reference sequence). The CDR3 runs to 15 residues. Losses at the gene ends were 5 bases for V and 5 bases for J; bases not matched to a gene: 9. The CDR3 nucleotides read TGTGCCAGCAGCCTCCAACAGGGGGCGAGAACTGAAGCTTTCTTT. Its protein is CASSLQQGARTEAFF.

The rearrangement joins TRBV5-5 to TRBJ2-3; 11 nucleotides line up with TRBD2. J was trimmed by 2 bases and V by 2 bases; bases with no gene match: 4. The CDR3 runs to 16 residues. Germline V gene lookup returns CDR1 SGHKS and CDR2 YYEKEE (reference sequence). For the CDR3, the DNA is TGTGCCAGCAGCTTAGGGACTAGCGGATACACAGATACGCAGTATTTT. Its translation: CASSLGTSGYTDTQYF.

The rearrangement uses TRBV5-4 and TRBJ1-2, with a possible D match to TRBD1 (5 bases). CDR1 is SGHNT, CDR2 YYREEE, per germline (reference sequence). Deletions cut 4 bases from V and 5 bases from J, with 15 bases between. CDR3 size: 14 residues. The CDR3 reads CASSHGHSSYGYTF. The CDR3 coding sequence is TGTGCCAGCAGCCATGGACATTCCTCTTATGGCTACACCTTC.